This T cell receptor (beta chain) was captured by sequencing in a study of blood T cell repertoires in COVID-19. About the research overall: The analysed material was cDNA or gDNA that came from T cells, B-cell-depleted T cells, or PBMCs.

The CDR3 extends over 12 amino acids. With 6 bases removed from V and 10 bases from J, the gap between germline ends came to 10 bases. Germline V gives CDR1 KGHSH, CDR2 LQKENI. As handled by the study authors: Reference gene primer amplification gave estimated nucleated cell counts. Sequencing was performed with immunoSEQ multiplex PCR; in TCRdb, only in-frame clones are kept and a portion is missing. The V and J calls and the clone size are those of that table, but D and trimming were determined from the DNA. Of some 80,000 clones listed, 80% are singletons. This sequence originates from a middle-aged woman with active or convalescent COVID-19. The chain joins TRBV18 to TRBJ1-6; D is ambiguous. Sequencing was done on a sample of peripheral blood. The CDR3 protein is CASSRGESPLHF. CDR3 coding DNA: TGTGCCAGCTCGCGTGGAGAGTCACCCCTCCACTTT.